This T cell receptor beta chain was sequenced in a study of regulatory T cells in long-lasting Graves disease. CDR3 regions were amplified by Arm-PCR using iRepertoire HTBI primers to build TCR beta libraries. Each CDR3 protein is one row after TCRdb ran MiXCR on the multiplex PCR reads. There are roughly 560,000 distinct CDR3 sequences in the sample; approximately 12% occur only once, and about 8.9% lies in the top ten. As for time point: newly diagnosed GD, antithyroid drugs for less than 3 months. PBMC-derived RNA was used for the TCR library. This clonotype has ten or more counts. Trimming at V came to 6 bases and at J to 7 bases, leaving 10 bases not matched to a gene. This CDR3 region has 15 residues. The germline gives CDR1 MNHNS, CDR2 SASEGT. The data also belong to a second study, concerning T cells in Graves' hyperthyroidism and ophthalmopathy.

The chain has TRBV6-1 and TRBJ2-1, with TRBD1 matching over 9 bases. The specimen comprised peripheral blood mononuclear cells (PBMCs), sampled at new diagnosis, from a patient treated with antithyroid drugs. This receptor was taken from a woman aged 30 to 39 with Graves disease. CDR3 nucleotides: TGTGCCAGCAGGGGCCGGGACAGGGCCGGAAATGAGCAGTTCTTC. As protein: CASRGRDRAGNEQFF.